Below, 20 T cell receptor beta chains from the same sample are listed, as sequenced in a study of molecular identifiers for immune sequencing clone quantification. Using its own MiXCR run on the PCR reads, TCRdb lists one record per CDR3 protein. In the table there are approximately 670,000 distinct CDR3 sequences, nearly 20% of which are singletons. Sample: naive CD8+ T cells from blood, with Jurkat cell RNA spiked in. Subset meaning: FACS-sorted CD8+CD4-CCR7+CD45RA+ naive T cells. All receptors derive from a human donor in good health. Some libraries in this study had Jurkat cell RNA spiked in.

This clonotype was recorded at least ten times. The chain combines TRBV27 with TRBJ2-4, with TRBD2 matching 9 bases. Germline-derived CDR1 and CDR2 are MNHEY and SMNVEV (reference sequence). The V and J ends lost 5 bases and 7 bases, in that order; junction bases with no gene match: 6. This CDR3 has 14 amino acids. In DNA, the CDR3 is TGTGCCAGCAGTGGGGGACTAGCAGCGAACATTCAGTACTTC. Translation gives CASSGGLAANIQYF.

To note about this clonotype: A read error may be the cause here, since a much bigger clone is one base away. The chain has TRBV7-9 and TRBJ2-5; D is unresolved. The CDR3 totals 17 residues. Germline V CDR1 and CDR2: SEHNR, FQNEAQ (reference sequence). CDR3 residues: CASSDPGLGMPQGTQYF. Here the CDR3 DNA reads TGTGCCAGCTCCGACCCCGGCCTTGGCATGCCGCAAGGGACCCAGTACTTC. Full variable domain (remainder filled in from reference TRBV7-9 and TRBJ2-5): DTGVSQNPRHKITKRGQNVTFRCDPISEHNRLYWYRQTLGQGPEFLTYFQNEAQLEKSRLLSDRFSAERPKGSFSTLEIQRTEQGDSAMYLCASSDPGLGMPQGTQYFGPGTRLLVL.

This clonotype was counted many times. The V and J genes are TRBV19 and TRBJ2-5; D unresolved. Trimming removed 3 bases from V and 0 bases from J, with 11 bases in between. CDR1 is LNHDA and CDR2 is SQIVND in the germline V gene (reference sequence). This CDR3 region has 15 residues. The CDR3 is CASSITFAYQETQYF. CDR3 coding DNA: TGTGCCAGTAGTATTACATTCGCGTACCAAGAGACCCAGTACTTC.

The chain combines TRBV5-3 with TRBJ2-7; D perhaps matches TRBD1 (5 bases). TRBV5-3 is given ORF status, its function remaining uncertain. V lost 8 bases to trimming and J lost 6 bases, with 15 bases between them. This CDR3 has 12 amino acids. The CDR3 sequence: CASSSFQGEQYF. In DNA, the CDR3 is TGTGCCAGCAGCAGCTTCCAGGGCGAGCAGTACTTC.

This clonotype has a single count. Given a much more abundant clone one base away, this may be a read error. This chain links TRBV27 with TRBJ2-7; 7 bases are shared with TRBD2. Germline loops: CDR1 MNHEY, CDR2 SMNVEV (reference sequence). This CDR3 has 15 residues. CDR3 bases: TGTGCCGGCAGTTGGGCGGGAGCGGCCGGCCACGAGCAGTACTTC. Translation: CAGSWAGAAGHEQYF.

This clonotype was picked up many times. This rearrangement joins TRBV13 to TRBJ2-7; either TRBD1 or TRBD2 may supply D (5 bases each). The CDR3 totals 15 residues. Germline V CDR1 and CDR2: PRHDT, FYEKMQ (reference sequence). V gave up 3 bases and J gave up 2 bases, with 14 bases separating them. The DNA of the CDR3 is TGTGCCAGCAGCTTGGGACGGACCATAACCTACGAGCAGTACTTC. Protein product: CASSLGRTITYEQYF.

This clonotype has at least ten counts. J is TRBJ2-7 and V is TRBV6-2 or TRBV6-3; 9 nucleotides agree with TRBD2. Germline values: CDR1 MNHEY, CDR2 SVGEGT. The CDR3 is 15 amino acids. V trimming: 0 bases; J trimming: 4 bases; junction bases outside the gene matches: 4. This chain's CDR3 is CASSYSGGREYEQYF. In nucleotides, the CDR3 is TGTGCCAGCAGTTACTCTGGCGGGAGGGAGTACGAGCAGTACTTC.

This clonotype was counted at least ten times. V usage is TRBV7-6 and J usage is TRBJ1-4; 10 bases are a match to TRBD1. Per germline, CDR1 SGHVS and CDR2 FNYEAQ. CDR3 size: 16 residues. With V trimmed by 0 bases and J by 6 bases, 4 bases remained unmatched. DNA of the CDR3: TGTGCCAGCAGCTTAGCGGTCGGGACAGGGGATGAAAAACTGTTTTTT. Translating gives CASSLAVGTGDEKLFF.

Only a few counts were recorded for this clonotype. The chain recombines TRBV7-9 with TRBJ2-5, with 8 bases matching TRBD1. This CDR3 has 15 residues. Germline V gives CDR1 SEHNR, CDR2 FQNEAQ (reference sequence). After removal of 5 bases from V and 5 bases from J, the junction contained 10 bases not matched to a gene. CDR3 sequence: CASSTSGGWRETQYF. For the CDR3, the DNA is TGTGCCAGCAGCACGTCAGGGGGCTGGCGGGAGACCCAGTACTTC.

This sequence joins TRBV5-6 and TRBJ1-2, with no clear D. The V gene's germline CDR1 is SGHDT and CDR2 YYEEEE. V lost 4 bases and J lost 2, with 15 bases in between. The CDR3 runs to 15 residues. This CDR3 is CASSPGAGRNYGYTF. CDR3 DNA sequence: TGTGCCAGCAGCCCGGGCGCTGGACGGAACTATGGCTACACCTTC.

On this clonotype itself: A much larger clone lies a single base off, so this may be a read error. The genes are TRBV19 and TRBJ1-2; D call uncertain. Germline CDR1 is LNHDA and CDR2 is SQIVND (reference sequence). The CDR3 spans 13 residues. CDR3 residues: CASKGQDGYGCTF. The CDR3 region has the DNA TGTGCCAGTAAAGGGCAAGACGGCTATGGCTGCACCTTC.

The table lists this clonotype with a few counts. V usage is TRBV4-3 and J usage is TRBJ2-5; unclear D gene. The CDR3 contains 14 residues. CDR1 and CDR2 (germline): LGHNA, YSLEER. Trimming took 0 bases from V and 0 from J, leaving 5 bases between them. CDR3: CASSQEMDQETQYF. The CDR3 nucleotides read TGCGCCAGCAGCCAAGAGATGGACCAAGAGACCCAGTACTTC.

In this sample, this clonotype turned up a few times. The V call is TRBV19, the J call TRBJ1-6; D remains ambiguous. In germline, CDR1 is LNHDA, CDR2 SQIVND (reference sequence). The CDR3 extends over 15 amino acids. V was clipped by 3 bases and J by 7 bases, with 13 bases between them. CDR3 sequence (DNA): TGTGCCAGTAGTATTGCCGCAAACCCAAATTCACCCCTCCACTTT. It codes for CASSIAANPNSPLHF.

This clonotype was recorded many times. CDR3 in DNA: TGTGCCTGGAGTGGGGGACCGAGGTCCGAGCAGTACTTC. It codes for CAWSGGPRSEQYF. The genes are TRBV30 and TRBJ2-7, with D perhaps TRBD1 or TRBD2 (5 bases each). Trimming took 1 base from V and 6 from J, leaving 13 bases between them. The CDR3 is 13 residues long. Germline CDR1 is GTSNPN and CDR2 is SVGIG (reference sequence).

This clonotype was seen many times. The CDR3 region is CASSLWAGDDYGYTF. The CDR3 DNA reads TGTGCCAGCAGTTTATGGGCAGGGGACGACTATGGCTACACCTTC. The chain recombines TRBV12-3 or TRBV12-4 with TRBJ1-2; a possible D gene is TRBD1 (6 bases). V lost 2 bases to trimming and J lost 3 bases, with 13 bases between them. The CDR3 consists of 15 residues.

The chain carries TRBV12-3 or TRBV12-4 and TRBJ2-5, with D unresolved. V lost 6 bases and J lost 0, with 8 bases in between. CDR3 length: 13 residues. In nucleotides, the CDR3 is TGTGCCAGCAGGTCCTGGGACCAAGAGACCCAGTACTTC. Its translation: CASRSWDQETQYF.

This rearrangement joins TRBV28 to TRBJ2-7; D possibly corresponds to TRBD1 (5 bases). The CDR3 totals 16 residues. The ends were cut back, 6 bases at V and 3 bases at J, with 21 bases in the middle. Germline loops: CDR1 MDHEN, CDR2 SYDVKM. In nucleotides, the CDR3 is TGTGCCAGCAGGCAGGGTGTGGGTCTATCCGTCTACGAGCAGTACTTC. Amino acids: CASRQGVGLSVYEQYF.

This chain uses TRBV14 with TRBJ1-2; unclear D gene. The V gene's germline CDR1 is SGHDN and CDR2 FVKESK. This CDR3 is built from 18 residues. With 0 bases removed from V and 4 bases from J, the gap between germline ends came to 21 bases. The CDR3 coding sequence is TGTGCCAGCAGCCAAGATCACGCAGACTTTGGGTACCTCTATGGCTACACCTTC. Its protein product is CASSQDHADFGYLYGYTF.

Regarding this clonotype: A read error may be the cause here, since a much bigger clone is one base away. V and J are TRBV12-3 or TRBV12-4 and TRBJ2-7, with no clear D. Trimming left V 6 bases short and J 0 bases short, with 15 bases between. This CDR3 has 15 amino acids. The CDR3 is CASRPGGHDSYEQYF. The CDR3 bases are TGTGCCAGCAGGCCCGGTGGGCACGACTCCTACGAGCAGTACTTC.

The V gene is TRBV12-3 or TRBV12-4, the J gene TRBJ2-1, with D unresolved. CDR3 length equals 13 residues. V gave up 4 bases and J gave up 5 bases, with 9 bases separating them. The CDR3 is CASSYSRNNEQFF. Written as DNA, the CDR3 is TGTGCCAGCAGTTACAGCCGAAACAATGAGCAGTTCTTC.